These 8 T cell receptor beta chains were sequenced from one sample in a study of Tregs in tolerant kidney transplant recipients. Only in-frame clones appear in the TCRdb table, and some are missing; sequencing was by immunoSEQ multiplex PCR. Of approximately 50,000 clones in the sample, roughly nine tenths were seen once. Recipients received nonmyeloablative bone marrow transplants from related graft donors, with transient mixed chimerism. The specimen was CD8+ T cells from blood (PBMCs), collected 24 months after the transplant. The receptor set was obtained from a human patient who received a combined kidney and bone marrow transplant. The T cells may partly be graft donor cells.

This sequence joins TRBV19 and TRBJ2-2; possible D gene TRBD1, 6 bases. Germline assignment: CDR1 LNHDA and CDR2 SQIVND (reference sequence). The CDR3 is 14 residues long. V gave up 6 bases and J gave up 1 base, with 9 bases separating them. The CDR3 sequence is CASSPGQNTGELFF. The CDR3 nucleotides are TGTGCCAGTAGCCCGGGACAGAACACCGGGGAGCTGTTTTTT. Supplemented by reference TRBV19 and TRBJ2-2, the full variable domain reads DGGITQSPKYLFRKEGQNVTLSCEQNLNHDAMYWYRQDPGQGLRLIYYSQIVNDFQKGDIAEGYSVSREKKESFPLTVTSAQKNPTAFYLCASSPGQNTGELFFGEGSRLTVL.

This chain uses TRBV7-9 with TRBJ2-5, with D uncertain. The CDR3 covers 15 residues. The V end lost 1 base, the J end lost 1 base, and 10 bases lay between the germline ends. The germline CDR1 and CDR2 sequences are SEHNR and FQNEAQ (reference sequence). This CDR3 is CASSLVVAAQETQYF. CDR3 coding DNA: TGTGCCAGCAGCTTAGTAGTCGCGGCCCAAGAGACCCAGTACTTC.

The J gene is TRBJ2-2, the V gene TRBV2; D ambiguous. CDR1 and CDR2 from the germline V gene are SNHLY and FYNNEI. CDR3 length equals 14 residues. V was cut by 1 base and J by 5 bases, with 8 bases left in between. The DNA of the CDR3 is TGTGCCAGCAGTGAAGGGAGAGTAACCGGGGAGCTGTTTTTT. This sequence encodes CASSEGRVTGELFF.

The V and J genes are TRBV28 and TRBJ1-2; 9 nucleotides align to TRBD1. Germline loops: CDR1 MDHEN, CDR2 SYDVKM. J gave up 4 bases and V 5 bases, and 11 bases lay outside the gene matches. CDR3 length equals 16 residues. The CDR3 sequence is CASSTIRTGDSYGYTF. DNA for the CDR3: TGTGCCAGCAGTACCATAAGGACAGGGGATTCCTATGGCTACACCTTC.

The chain recombines TRBV6-1 with TRBJ1-1, with TRBD1 identical over 11 bases. This CDR3 is 14 amino acids long. The V gene end was trimmed by 6 bases and the J gene end by 5 bases; junction bases not matched to a gene: 5. Germline loops: CDR1 MNHNS, CDR2 SASEGT. The CDR3 reads CASRGTGGRTEAFF. In DNA, the CDR3 is TGTGCCAGCAGGGGGACAGGGGGACGAACTGAAGCTTTCTTT.

The chain carries TRBV6-5 and TRBJ2-7, with 7 bases matching TRBD2. With 0 bases clipped from V and 0 bases from J, the junction kept 5 bases outside the gene matches. CDR1 MNHEY and CDR2 SVGAGI come from the germline V gene. This CDR3 region has 16 residues. The CDR3 is CASSYSSGAFSYEQYF. CDR3 nucleotide sequence: TGTGCCAGCAGTTACTCGAGCGGGGCATTCTCCTACGAGCAGTACTTC.

The chain carries TRBV19 and TRBJ2-1; TRBD2 matches 8 bases. V gave up 4 bases and J gave up 5 bases; unmatched junction bases: 4. Germline V gives CDR1 LNHDA, CDR2 SQIVND (reference sequence). The CDR3 length is 14 residues. The CDR3 here is CASSTSGLNNEQFF. The CDR3 DNA sequence: TGTGCCAGTAGTACTAGCGGGCTAAACAATGAGCAGTTCTTC.

The chain couples TRBV7-2 to TRBJ2-7; D might be TRBD2 (5 bases). Germline CDR1 and CDR2: SGHTA and FQGNSA. The length of the CDR3 is 17 residues. Trimming cost V 1 base and J 6 bases, with 22 bases left between them. CDR3 bases: TGTGCCAGCAGCTTAGTGATCTTGAGTGGGAGCCCCGCCGAGCAGTACTTC. Protein: CASSLVILSGSPAEQYF.